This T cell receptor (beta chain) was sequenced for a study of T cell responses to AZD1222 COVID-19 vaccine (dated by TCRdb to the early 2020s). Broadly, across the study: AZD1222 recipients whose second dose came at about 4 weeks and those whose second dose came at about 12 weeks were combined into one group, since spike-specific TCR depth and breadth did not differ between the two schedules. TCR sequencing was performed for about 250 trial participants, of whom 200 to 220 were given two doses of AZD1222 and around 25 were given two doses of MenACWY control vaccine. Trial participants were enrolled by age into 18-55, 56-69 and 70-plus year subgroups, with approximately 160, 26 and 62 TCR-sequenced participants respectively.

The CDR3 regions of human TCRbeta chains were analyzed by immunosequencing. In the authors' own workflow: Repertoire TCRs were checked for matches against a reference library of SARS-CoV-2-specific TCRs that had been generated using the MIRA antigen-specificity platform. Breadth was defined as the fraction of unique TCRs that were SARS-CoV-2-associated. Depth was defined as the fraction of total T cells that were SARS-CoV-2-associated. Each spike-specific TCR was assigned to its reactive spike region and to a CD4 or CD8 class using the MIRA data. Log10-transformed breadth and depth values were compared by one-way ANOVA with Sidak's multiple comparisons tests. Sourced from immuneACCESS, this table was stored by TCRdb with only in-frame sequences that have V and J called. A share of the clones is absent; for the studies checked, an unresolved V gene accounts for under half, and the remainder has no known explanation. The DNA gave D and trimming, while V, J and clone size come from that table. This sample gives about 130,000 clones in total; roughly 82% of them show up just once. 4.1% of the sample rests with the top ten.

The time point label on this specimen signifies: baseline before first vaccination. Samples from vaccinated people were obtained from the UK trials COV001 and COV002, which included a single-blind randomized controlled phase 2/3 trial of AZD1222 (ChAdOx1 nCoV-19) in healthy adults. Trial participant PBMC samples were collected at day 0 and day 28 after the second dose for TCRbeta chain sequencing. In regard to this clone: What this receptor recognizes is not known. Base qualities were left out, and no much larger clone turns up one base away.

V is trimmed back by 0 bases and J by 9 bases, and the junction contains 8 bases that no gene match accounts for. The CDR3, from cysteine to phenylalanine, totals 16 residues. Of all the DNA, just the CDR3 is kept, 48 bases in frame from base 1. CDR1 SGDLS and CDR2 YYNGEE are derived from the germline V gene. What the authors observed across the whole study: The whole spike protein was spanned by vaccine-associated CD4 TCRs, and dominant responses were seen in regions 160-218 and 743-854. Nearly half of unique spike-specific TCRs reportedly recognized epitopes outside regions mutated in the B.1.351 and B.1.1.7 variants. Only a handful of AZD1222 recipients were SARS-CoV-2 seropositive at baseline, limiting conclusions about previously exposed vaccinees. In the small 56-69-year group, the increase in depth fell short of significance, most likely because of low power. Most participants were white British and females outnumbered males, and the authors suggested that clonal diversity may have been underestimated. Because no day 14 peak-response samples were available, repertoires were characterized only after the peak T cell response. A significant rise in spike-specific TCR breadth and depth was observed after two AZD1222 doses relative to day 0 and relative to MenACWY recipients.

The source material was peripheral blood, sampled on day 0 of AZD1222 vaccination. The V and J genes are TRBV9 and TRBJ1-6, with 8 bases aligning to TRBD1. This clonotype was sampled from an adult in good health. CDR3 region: CASSVAPGTGLSPLHF. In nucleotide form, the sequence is TGTGCCAGCAGCGTAGCTCCCGGGACAGGCCTTTCACCCCTCCACTTT. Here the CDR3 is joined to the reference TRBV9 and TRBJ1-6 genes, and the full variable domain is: DSGVTQTPKHLITATGQRVTLRCSPRSGDLSVYWYQQSLDQGLQFLIQYYNGEERAKGNILERFSAQQFPDLHSELNLSSLELGDSALYFCASSVAPGTGLSPLHFGNGTRLTVT.